This entry lists 22 T cell receptor beta chains sequenced from one sample in a study of PD-1 blockade in classical Hodgkin lymphoma. Time point reported: newly diagnosed, previously untreated cHL patient sample. Isolated CD8+ T cells were derived from thawed PBMCs through magnetic negative selection. The assay was immunoSEQ multiplex PCR, and TCRdb's table has in-frame clones only and misses some. The sample has around 10,000 clones; about 91% are singletons. The sequenced sample was CD8+ T cells from blood. The source is a human donor with classical Hodgkin lymphoma.

This chain links TRBV9 with TRBJ1-4, with D tentatively TRBD1 (6 bases). The CDR3 totals 17 residues. Germline CDR1 SGDLS, CDR2 YYNGEE. V gave up 4 bases and J gave up 0 bases, with 16 bases separating them. The CDR3 bases are TGTGCCAGCAGCCCCGAGGGGGGGGGCTCAACTAATGAAAAACTGTTTTTT. Its translation is CASSPEGGGSTNEKLFF. The full variable domain, in which reference TRBV9 and TRBJ1-4 provide the parts outside the CDR3, is DSGVTQTPKHLITATGQRVTLRCSPRSGDLSVYWYQQSLDQGLQFLIQYYNGEERAKGNILERFSAQQFPDLHSELNLSSLELGDSALYFCASSPEGGGSTNEKLFFGSGTQLSVL.

The rearrangement links TRBV5-8 to TRBJ1-2, with TRBD1 matching 9 bases. This CDR3 is 14 amino acids long. Germline CDR1 SGHTS, CDR2 YDEGEE. Trimming cost V 2 bases and J 4 bases; bases outside gene matches: 3. Here the CDR3 reads CASSFGTGTYGYTF. As DNA, the CDR3 is TGTGCCAGCAGCTTTGGGACAGGGACCTATGGCTACACCTTC.

The chain joins TRBV4-2 to TRBJ1-4; D ambiguous. Per the germline V gene, CDR1 is LGHNA and CDR2 is YNFKEQ. Trimming removed 3 bases at V and 5 bases at J, with 13 bases between. The CDR3 is 15 residues long. CDR3 region: CASSHSQVTNEKLFF. CDR3 nucleotides: TGTGCCAGCAGCCATAGCCAGGTAACGAATGAAAAACTGTTTTTT.

CDR3 nucleotides: TGTGCCTGGAGTGTCGCAGGGAACTACGAGCAGTACTTC. This encodes CAWSVAGNYEQYF. The J gene is TRBJ2-7, the V gene TRBV30; possible D gene TRBD1, 5 bases. CDR3 length equals 13 residues. CDR1 is GTSNPN, CDR2 SVGIG, per germline (reference sequence). Trimming cost V 0 bases and J 3 bases, with 9 bases left between them.

This clone occurred once. J is TRBJ2-1 and V is TRBV7-2, with D maybe TRBD2 (5 bases). Between the trimmed V and J ends, which lost 2 bases and 8 bases, there was a span of 7 bases. Looked up from germline, CDR1 is SGHTA and CDR2 is FQGNSA. This CDR3 comprises 12 residues. The CDR3: CASSLLGDEQFF. CDR3 nucleotides: TGTGCCAGCAGCTTACTCGGGGATGAGCAGTTCTTC.

The chain employs TRBV7-7 and TRBJ2-7; 8 bases map to TRBD1. This CDR3 comprises 13 residues. The V segment lost 1 base and the J segment 7 bases; nucleotides outside the gene matches: 3. CDR1 and CDR2 (germline): SSHAT, FNYEAQ (reference sequence). This chain's CDR3 is CASSLGTGYEQYF. As DNA, the CDR3 is TGTGCCAGCAGCTTAGGGACAGGGTATGAGCAGTACTTC.

The chain joins TRBV7-9 to TRBJ1-4; 10 positions match TRBD1. Germline V lookup: CDR1 SEHNR, CDR2 FQNEAQ (reference sequence). The CDR3 spans 17 residues. Germline trimming cut 4 bases from V and 1 base from J; bases unmatched to any gene: 6. CDR3 in DNA: TGTGCCAGCAGCTCGAACGACAGGGGGCGAACTAATGAAAAACTGTTTTTT. Its protein product is CASSSNDRGRTNEKLFF.

The chain employs TRBV9 and TRBJ2-5; maybe TRBD2 (7 bases). CDR1 SGDLS and CDR2 YYNGEE come from the germline V gene. V dropped 4 bases and J dropped 4 bases, with 17 bases sitting between them. The CDR3 contains 15 residues. The CDR3, as DNA: TGTGCCAGCAGCTCCTGGGGGGGGCGGGGAGAGACCCAGTACTTC. Protein sequence: CASSSWGGRGETQYF. Using reference TRBV9 and TRBJ2-5 for the parts outside the CDR3, the full variable domain is DSGVTQTPKHLITATGQRVTLRCSPRSGDLSVYWYQQSLDQGLQFLIQYYNGEERAKGNILERFSAQQFPDLHSELNLSSLELGDSALYFCASSSWGGRGETQYFGPGTRLLVL.

The chain employs TRBV28 and TRBJ2-3, with 10 bases that match TRBD1. The CDR3 extends over 16 amino acids. Germline V gives CDR1 MDHEN, CDR2 SYDVKM. Losses at the gene ends were 5 bases for V and 0 bases for J; bases not matched to a gene: 5. CDR3 nucleotide sequence: TGTGCCAGCAGTCTGCGGACAGGGGGGAGCACAGATACGCAGTATTTT. Amino acids: CASSLRTGGSTDTQYF.

V and J are TRBV7-9 and TRBJ2-7; a possible D gene is TRBD2 (7 bases). The CDR3 has 14 residues. Germline V gives CDR1 SEHNR, CDR2 FQNEAQ (reference sequence). V was clipped by 0 bases and J by 7 bases, with 13 bases between them. This CDR3 is CASSLAGRGFEQYF. In DNA form, the CDR3 reads TGTGCCAGCAGCTTAGCGGGGAGGGGGTTTGAGCAGTACTTC.

The chain uses TRBV27 and TRBJ2-5, with 13 bases that match TRBD2. Germline V lookup: CDR1 MNHEY, CDR2 SMNVEV (reference sequence). J lost 2 bases, V lost 3 bases, and 9 bases had no gene match. The CDR3 covers 18 residues. The CDR3 loop reads CASSFLGLAGRGQETQYF. DNA of the CDR3: TGTGCCAGCAGTTTCCTGGGACTAGCGGGAAGGGGGCAAGAGACCCAGTACTTC.

The rearrangement links TRBV27 to TRBJ2-7; 8 bases are shared with TRBD2. The CDR3 is 14 amino acids. Trimming removed 5 bases from V and 0 bases from J; junction bases left unmatched: 3. CDR1 and CDR2 from the germline V gene are MNHEY and SMNVEV (reference sequence). For the CDR3, the DNA is TGTGCCAGCAGTCGGAGCGGGAGCTCCTACGAGCAGTACTTC. Its protein product is CASSRSGSSYEQYF.

V and J are TRBV4-1 and TRBJ1-1; no clear D gene. Germline V gene sequence: CDR1 MGHRA, CDR2 YSYEKL. V was cut by 0 bases and J by 0 bases, with 11 bases left in between. The CDR3 covers 16 residues. The CDR3 reads CASSQDPGGMNTEAFF. The CDR3, as DNA: TGCGCCAGCAGCCAAGATCCGGGAGGGATGAACACTGAAGCTTTCTTT.

The chain has TRBV5-1 and TRBJ2-7; TRBD1 might be the D (5 bases). Per the germline V gene, CDR1 is SGHRS and CDR2 is YFSETQ. Trimming removed 1 base from V and 4 bases from J, with 9 bases in between. This CDR3 has 13 residues. The CDR3, as DNA: TGCGCCAGCAGCTTGTCAGGGAATTACGAGCAGTACTTC. Its translation: CASSLSGNYEQYF.

This chain connects TRBV2 to TRBJ2-1, with D tentatively TRBD1 (6 bases). V was shortened by 6 bases and J by 0 bases, with 9 bases between the two germline ends. The CDR3 totals 14 residues. Germline loops: CDR1 SNHLY, CDR2 FYNNEI. CDR3 sequence (DNA): TGTGCCAGCAGCGGGACATTCTCCTACAATGAGCAGTTCTTC. This translates into CASSGTFSYNEQFF.

J is TRBJ1-1 and V is TRBV5-6; no clear D. Germline-derived CDR1 and CDR2 are SGHDT and YYEEEE. The CDR3 has 13 amino acids. V lost 4 bases and J lost 1, with 8 bases in between. This CDR3 reads CASSPSSNTEAFF. CDR3 nucleotide sequence: TGTGCCAGCAGCCCTTCCTCGAACACTGAAGCTTTCTTT. The variable domain in full, completed from reference TRBV5-6 and TRBJ1-1, reads DAGVTQSPTHLIKTRGQQVTLRCSPKSGHDTVSWYQQALGQGPQFIFQYYEEEERQRGNFPDRFSGHQFPNYSSELNVNALLLGDSALYLCASSPSSNTEAFFGQGTRLTVV.

This sequence joins TRBV13 and TRBJ1-1, with 9 bases matching TRBD1. The germline CDR1 and CDR2 sequences are PRHDT and FYEKMQ (reference sequence). This CDR3 spans 15 amino acids. The V segment lost 5 bases and the J segment 1 base; nucleotides outside the gene matches: 5. CDR3: CASSPWDRANTEAFF. CDR3 DNA sequence: TGTGCCAGCAGCCCCTGGGACAGGGCGAACACTGAAGCTTTCTTT.

The chain employs TRBV5-6 and TRBJ1-2, with 7 nucleotides matching TRBD1. Germline V lookup: CDR1 SGHDT, CDR2 YYEEEE. The CDR3 has 15 residues. J lost 4 bases, V lost 4 bases, and 10 bases had no gene match. Here the CDR3 DNA reads TGTGCCAGCAGCGGGTTCGAGCGGGACAGCTATGGCTACACCTTC. Translated: CASSGFERDSYGYTF.

V usage is TRBV12-5 and J usage is TRBJ1-1; D is ambiguous. Germline CDR1 and CDR2: LGHNT and FRNRAP. Trimming stripped 2 bases from V and 3 bases from J, with 7 bases between. This CDR3 is 13 amino acids long. CDR3 in amino acids: CASGLSSYTEAFF. CDR3 DNA sequence: TGTGCTAGTGGTTTGAGTTCCTACACTGAAGCTTTCTTT.

This chain connects TRBV27 to TRBJ2-7; possibly TRBD1 for D (6 bases). In germline, CDR1 is MNHEY, CDR2 SMNVEV (reference sequence). The CDR3 length is 17 residues. Trimming left V 1 base short and J 2 bases short, with 18 bases between. CDR3 nucleotides: TGTGCCAGCAGTTTATTCTGGGGGCAGGCGAACCCCTACGAGCAGTACTTC. Residues: CASSLFWGQANPYEQYF.

This CDR3 reads CASSLYAPGTGVGGNQPQHF. CDR3 DNA sequence: TGTGCCAGCAGTTTATATGCCCCCGGGACAGGGGTGGGAGGCAATCAGCCCCAGCATTTT. The chain employs TRBV27 and TRBJ1-5; 10 bases match TRBD1. Germline CDR1 MNHEY, CDR2 SMNVEV (reference sequence). The CDR3 spans 20 residues. The V segment lost 1 base and the J segment 2 bases; nucleotides outside the gene matches: 14.

J is TRBJ2-7 and V is TRBV28, with D possibly TRBD2 on 6 matching bases. CDR1 and CDR2 from the germline V gene are MDHEN and SYDVKM. V was pared by 3 bases and J by 0 bases, with 9 bases between. This CDR3 has 14 amino acids. The CDR3 spells CASSFSGGSYEQYF. CDR3 DNA: TGTGCCAGCAGTTTTTCCGGGGGCTCCTACGAGCAGTACTTC.